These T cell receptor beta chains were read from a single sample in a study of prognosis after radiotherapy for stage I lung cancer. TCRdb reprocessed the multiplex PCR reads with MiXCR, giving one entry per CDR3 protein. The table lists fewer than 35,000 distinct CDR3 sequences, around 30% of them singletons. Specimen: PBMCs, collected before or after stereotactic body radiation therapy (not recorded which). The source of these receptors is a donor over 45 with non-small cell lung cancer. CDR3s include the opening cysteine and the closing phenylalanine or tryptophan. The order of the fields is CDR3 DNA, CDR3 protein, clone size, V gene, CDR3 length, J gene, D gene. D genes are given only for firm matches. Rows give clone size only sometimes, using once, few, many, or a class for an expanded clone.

cdr3_nt: TGTGCCAGCAGTTTGGACAGACACACCGGGGAGCTGTTTTTT
cdr3_aa: CASSLDRHTGELFF
clone_size: many
v_call: TRBV27
cdr3_length: 14
j_call: TRBJ2-2
d_call: NA

cdr3_nt: TGTGCCAGTAGTATAGATGGGTCATACACTGAAGCTTTCTTT
cdr3_aa: CASSIDGSYTEAFF
clone_size: many
v_call: TRBV19
cdr3_length: 14
j_call: TRBJ1-1
d_call: NA

cdr3_nt: TGCGCCAGCAGCTTGGCAGGGTTAAACACCGGGGAGCTGTTTTTT
cdr3_aa: CASSLAGLNTGELFF
clone_size: many
v_call: TRBV5-1
cdr3_length: 15
j_call: TRBJ2-2
d_call: NA

cdr3_nt: TGTGCCAGCAGCCCAGGACAGGGCGGCAATCAGCCCCAGCATTTT
cdr3_aa: CASSPGQGGNQPQHF
clone_size: many
v_call: TRBV6-1
cdr3_length: 15
j_call: TRBJ1-5
d_call: TRBD1

cdr3_nt: TGTGCCTGGAGTCCCGCCCCAGGGAATCCTAATTCACCCCTCCACTTT
cdr3_aa: CAWSPAPGNPNSPLHF
clone_size: many
v_call: TRBV30
cdr3_length: 16
j_call: TRBJ1-6
d_call: NA

cdr3_nt: TGTGCCAGCAGACCGTGGGGGGATGCACCCGGGGAGCTGTTTTTT
cdr3_aa: CASRPWGDAPGELFF
clone_size: NA
v_call: TRBV28
cdr3_length: 15
j_call: TRBJ2-2
d_call: NA

cdr3_nt: TGTGCCTGGAGTGTAGGTCTAGACAATGAGCAGTTCTTC
cdr3_aa: CAWSVGLDNEQFF
clone_size: many
v_call: TRBV30
cdr3_length: 13
j_call: TRBJ2-1
d_call: NA

cdr3_nt: TGTGCCTGGAGAAGGAGCCCACTCGCAGATACGCAGTATTTT
cdr3_aa: CAWRRSPLADTQYF
clone_size: many
v_call: TRBV30
cdr3_length: 14
j_call: TRBJ2-3
d_call: NA

cdr3_nt: TGTGCCAGCAGCGTAGGGGGGTTCTCTGGAAACACCATATATTTT
cdr3_aa: CASSVGGFSGNTIYF
clone_size: many
v_call: TRBV9
cdr3_length: 15
j_call: TRBJ1-3
d_call: NA

cdr3_nt: TGCAGCGTTGAAATTAGTGTCATGACCGGGGAGCTGTTTTTT
cdr3_aa: CSVEISVMTGELFF
clone_size: many
v_call: TRBV29-1
cdr3_length: 14
j_call: TRBJ2-2
d_call: NA

cdr3_nt: TGTGCCAGTAGTCGGACCGTTTCTGACTACAATGAGCAGTTCTTC
cdr3_aa: CASSRTVSDYNEQFF
clone_size: many
v_call: TRBV19
cdr3_length: 15
j_call: TRBJ2-1
d_call: NA

cdr3_nt: TGTGCCAGCAGCTTAGGACGGAGCTCTGGAAACACCATATATTTT
cdr3_aa: CASSLGRSSGNTIYF
clone_size: many
v_call: TRBV7-9
cdr3_length: 15
j_call: TRBJ1-3
d_call: NA

cdr3_nt: TGTGCCAGTAGTAGGGCGGGGTCAGATACGCAGTATTTT
cdr3_aa: CASSRAGSDTQYF
clone_size: many
v_call: TRBV19
cdr3_length: 13
j_call: TRBJ2-3
d_call: NA

cdr3_nt: TGTGCCAGCAGTGACTCAGGGGGCGCCTACAATGGGCAGTTCTTC
cdr3_aa: CASSDSGGAYNGQFF
clone_size: NA
v_call: TRBV6-2/TRBV6-3
cdr3_length: 15
j_call: TRBJ2-1
d_call: TRBD1

cdr3_nt: TGTGCCAGCAGTTTGGGTCAGGGGTACACCGGGGAGCTGTTTTTT
cdr3_aa: CASSLGQGYTGELFF
clone_size: many
v_call: TRBV12-3/TRBV12-4
cdr3_length: 15
j_call: TRBJ2-2
d_call: NA

cdr3_nt: TGTGCCAGCAGCCAACCACCACTCTTACAGGGACTGGATGGAAACACCATATATTTT
cdr3_aa: CASSQPPLLQGLDGNTIYF
clone_size: medium-sized
v_call: TRBV28
cdr3_length: 19
j_call: TRBJ1-3
d_call: NA

cdr3_nt: TGCAGTGTACTAGGACAGAGCACAGATACGCAGTATTTT
cdr3_aa: CSVLGQSTDTQYF
clone_size: many
v_call: TRBV20-1
cdr3_length: 13
j_call: TRBJ2-3
d_call: NA

cdr3_nt: TGTGCCAGCATGTTAGGGGCTACTAATGAAAAACTGTTTTTT
cdr3_aa: CASMLGATNEKLFF
clone_size: many
v_call: TRBV12-3/TRBV12-4
cdr3_length: 14
j_call: TRBJ1-4
d_call: NA

cdr3_nt: TGTGCCTGGACTCTGACAGGGGGCTCTGGCTACACCTTC
cdr3_aa: CAWTLTGGSGYTF
clone_size: once
v_call: TRBV30
cdr3_length: 13
j_call: TRBJ1-2
d_call: TRBD1

cdr3_nt: TGCAGTGCCCCCCCTCGGGTGGCCCAAGAGACCCAGTACTTC
cdr3_aa: CSAPPRVAQETQYF
clone_size: many
v_call: TRBV20-1
cdr3_length: 14
j_call: TRBJ2-5
d_call: NA

cdr3_nt: TGCAGTGCTCGACGTCCGGGGGTTGGAACTGAAGCTTTCTTT
cdr3_aa: CSARRPGVGTEAFF
clone_size: many
v_call: TRBV20-1
cdr3_length: 14
j_call: TRBJ1-1
d_call: NA

cdr3_nt: TGCAGTGCGATAGAGGCCAGGGTTGGCGAAAAACTGTTTTTT
cdr3_aa: CSAIEARVGEKLFF
clone_size: many
v_call: TRBV20-1
cdr3_length: 14
j_call: TRBJ1-4
d_call: NA

cdr3_nt: TGTGCCAGCAGCCCCGAAGGGCTGGAGGACAATCAGCCCCAGCATTTT
cdr3_aa: CASSPEGLEDNQPQHF
clone_size: many
v_call: TRBV5-6
cdr3_length: 16
j_call: TRBJ1-5
d_call: NA

cdr3_nt: TGTGCCAGTAGTTCGCCCAACTCTTTGGATGAAAAACTGTTTTTT
cdr3_aa: CASSSPNSLDEKLFF
clone_size: many
v_call: TRBV19
cdr3_length: 15
j_call: TRBJ1-4
d_call: NA

cdr3_nt: TGTGCCAGCATCCCCTCGGTGTTGTTAGCGGGGAGCTACGAGCGGTACTTC
cdr3_aa: CASIPSVLLAGSYERYF
clone_size: NA
v_call: TRBV6-1
cdr3_length: 17
j_call: TRBJ2-7
d_call: TRBD2

cdr3_nt: TGTGCCTCCCAGGGCTCCTATAATTCACCCCTCCACTTT
cdr3_aa: CASQGSYNSPLHF
clone_size: many
v_call: TRBV7-2
cdr3_length: 13
j_call: TRBJ1-6
d_call: NA

cdr3_nt: TGTGCCAGCAGCTTGGTGGGGTACACCGGGGAGCTGTTTTTT
cdr3_aa: CASSLVGYTGELFF
clone_size: many
v_call: TRBV5-6
cdr3_length: 14
j_call: TRBJ2-2
d_call: NA

cdr3_nt: TGTGCCAGCAGCCAAGCCAGACAAGAGACCCAGTACTTC
cdr3_aa: CASSQARQETQYF
clone_size: medium-sized
v_call: TRBV3-1
cdr3_length: 13
j_call: TRBJ2-5
d_call: NA

cdr3_nt: TGTGCCAGCCGGGGGCAGATCACAGATACGCAGTATTTT
cdr3_aa: CASRGQITDTQYF
clone_size: many
v_call: TRBV27
cdr3_length: 13
j_call: TRBJ2-3
d_call: NA

cdr3_nt: TGTGCCAGCAGCTCCCCGGGACAACTAGACGGAAACACCATATATTTT
cdr3_aa: CASSSPGQLDGNTIYF
clone_size: many
v_call: TRBV7-9
cdr3_length: 16
j_call: TRBJ1-3
d_call: NA

cdr3_nt: TGCAGTGCTAGAGATGAACAGGCCGATACGCAGTATTTT
cdr3_aa: CSARDEQADTQYF
clone_size: many
v_call: TRBV20-1
cdr3_length: 13
j_call: TRBJ2-3
d_call: NA

cdr3_nt: TGTGCCAGCAGTGGGGGCAGGGATGAAAAACTGTTTTTT
cdr3_aa: CASSGGRDEKLFF
clone_size: many
v_call: TRBV2
cdr3_length: 13
j_call: TRBJ1-4
d_call: NA

cdr3_nt: TGCGCCAGCAGCCAAGGGGGACAGGGGGCGCGTGAGGGCTACACCTTC
cdr3_aa: CASSQGGQGAREGYTF
clone_size: many
v_call: TRBV4-1
cdr3_length: 16
j_call: TRBJ1-2
d_call: TRBD1

cdr3_nt: TGTGCCAGCGGTTCGGGACACAGCTACGAGCAGTACTTC
cdr3_aa: CASGSGHSYEQYF
clone_size: NA
v_call: TRBV28
cdr3_length: 13
j_call: TRBJ2-7
d_call: NA

cdr3_nt: TGTGCCAGCAGGGTAACTAGCGGGAGTGCAGATACGCAGTATTTT
cdr3_aa: CASRVTSGSADTQYF
clone_size: medium-sized
v_call: TRBV2
cdr3_length: 15
j_call: TRBJ2-3
d_call: TRBD2

cdr3_nt: TGTGCCATCAGTGTTGGTGGTAGAGGCGACGAGCAGTACTTC
cdr3_aa: CAISVGGRGDEQYF
clone_size: many
v_call: TRBV10-3
cdr3_length: 14
j_call: TRBJ2-7
d_call: NA

cdr3_nt: TGTGCCAGCAGCCTAGCCATCTTAGGGGGATACGGAGATGAGCAGTTCTTC
cdr3_aa: CASSLAILGGYGDEQFF
clone_size: medium-sized
v_call: TRBV7-8
cdr3_length: 17
j_call: TRBJ2-1
d_call: NA

cdr3_nt: TGTGCCAGCACCCAAGGGCGGGAGTTTGATACGCAGTATTTT
cdr3_aa: CASTQGREFDTQYF
clone_size: few
v_call: TRBV11-1
cdr3_length: 14
j_call: TRBJ2-3
d_call: TRBD2

cdr3_nt: TGTGCCACCAGCAGCCAGGGGTTCACCGGGGAGCTGTTTTTT
cdr3_aa: CATSSQGFTGELFF
clone_size: many
v_call: TRBV15
cdr3_length: 14
j_call: TRBJ2-2
d_call: NA

cdr3_nt: TGTGCCAGCAGCTCCTTACCGGGACAGGGGATCTCTGGGGCCAACGTCCTGACTTTC
cdr3_aa: CASSSLPGQGISGANVLTF
clone_size: many
v_call: TRBV11-1
cdr3_length: 19
j_call: TRBJ2-6
d_call: TRBD1

cdr3_nt: TGTGCTAGCAGTGAAGCGACCGGGCGCTCCTACAATGAGCAGTTCTTC
cdr3_aa: CASSEATGRSYNEQFF
clone_size: NA
v_call: TRBV2
cdr3_length: 16
j_call: TRBJ2-1
d_call: NA

cdr3_nt: TGTGCCAGCAGAGGACTAGCGGGGAACTCCTACAATGAGCAGTTCTTC
cdr3_aa: CASRGLAGNSYNEQFF
clone_size: many
v_call: TRBV27
cdr3_length: 16
j_call: TRBJ2-1
d_call: TRBD2

cdr3_nt: TGTGCCAGCAGCTTATCGGCGGGGATGTGTTCACCCCTCCACTTT
cdr3_aa: CASSLSAGMCSPLHF
clone_size: once
v_call: TRBV7-2
cdr3_length: 15
j_call: TRBJ1-6
d_call: NA

cdr3_nt: TGTGCCAGCAGCCCGGGGACAGGGAACAATCAGCCCCAGCATTTT
cdr3_aa: CASSPGTGNNQPQHF
clone_size: many
v_call: TRBV3-1
cdr3_length: 15
j_call: TRBJ1-5
d_call: TRBD1

cdr3_nt: TGCGCCAGCAGCCAAGACGGACAGGGGGCTTTATACGAGCAGTACTTC
cdr3_aa: CASSQDGQGALYEQYF
clone_size: NA
v_call: TRBV4-1
cdr3_length: 16
j_call: TRBJ2-7
d_call: TRBD1

cdr3_nt: TGTGCCAGCTCACCACTCGCGGGGGATACAGATACGCAGTATTTT
cdr3_aa: CASSPLAGDTDTQYF
clone_size: many
v_call: TRBV18
cdr3_length: 15
j_call: TRBJ2-3
d_call: TRBD2

cdr3_nt: TGTGCCAGCAGTTTAGTAGGTCGACCAGATACGCAGTATTTT
cdr3_aa: CASSLVGRPDTQYF
clone_size: many
v_call: TRBV12-3/TRBV12-4
cdr3_length: 14
j_call: TRBJ2-3
d_call: NA

cdr3_nt: TGCGCCAGCAGCCACCCCAGGGCGGGAATGAACACTGAAGCTTTCTTT
cdr3_aa: CASSHPRAGMNTEAFF
clone_size: few
v_call: TRBV4-1
cdr3_length: 16
j_call: TRBJ1-1
d_call: NA

cdr3_nt: TGTGCCAGCAGCTTCCTACAGGGGGCCGGCGGCTACACCTTC
cdr3_aa: CASSFLQGAGGYTF
clone_size: many
v_call: TRBV7-8
cdr3_length: 14
j_call: TRBJ1-2
d_call: TRBD1

cdr3_nt: TGTGCCAGCAGCCAAGCCCTCTATGATGAGCAGTTCTTC
cdr3_aa: CASSQALYDEQFF
clone_size: many
v_call: TRBV3-1
cdr3_length: 13
j_call: TRBJ2-1
d_call: NA

cdr3_nt: TGTGCCAGCAGCTCACAGGACGGCGTCTCCTACAATGAGCAGTTCTTC
cdr3_aa: CASSSQDGVSYNEQFF
clone_size: many
v_call: TRBV3-1
cdr3_length: 16
j_call: TRBJ2-1
d_call: NA

cdr3_nt: TGCGCCAGCAGCTTGGAAGGCCAATACACAGATACGCAGTATTTT
cdr3_aa: CASSLEGQYTDTQYF
clone_size: medium-sized
v_call: TRBV5-1
cdr3_length: 15
j_call: TRBJ2-3
d_call: NA

cdr3_nt: TGTGCCAGCAGCAGCGGGGTTACGCAGTATTTT
cdr3_aa: CASSSGVTQYF
clone_size: many
v_call: TRBV5-6
cdr3_length: 11
j_call: TRBJ2-3
d_call: TRBD2

cdr3_nt: TGTGCCAGCAGCGCGACCGGGACAGGAACTTCACCCCTCCACTTT
cdr3_aa: CASSATGTGTSPLHF
clone_size: many
v_call: TRBV9
cdr3_length: 15
j_call: TRBJ1-6
d_call: TRBD1

cdr3_nt: TGTGCCAGCAAAGAGGGTAGGGACAACACCATATATTTT
cdr3_aa: CASKEGRDNTIYF
clone_size: medium-sized
v_call: TRBV2
cdr3_length: 13
j_call: TRBJ1-3
d_call: NA